This TCR beta chain was found in a study of T cells in narcolepsy. Findings of the study overall: In some patient and control memory CD4+ samples, autoreactive clones were absent. Autoreactive HCRT-specific and TRIB2-specific clonotypes were marked in same-patient CSF-versus-blood CD4+ comparisons.

On this clone itself: Its antigen remains unidentified.

CDR1 is SEHNR, CDR2 FQNEAQ, per germline (reference sequence). Trimming cost V 4 bases and J 3 bases; bases outside gene matches: 7. The CDR3 length is 15 residues. Data came from immunoSEQ multiplex PCR; TCRdb stores just in-frame clones and leaves some out. The sample has 30,000 to 35,000 clones; around 86% are singletons. Sequencing input: CD45RA- memory CD4+ T cells from PBMCs. The V call is TRBV7-9, the J call TRBJ1-1; TRBD1 aligns across 8 bases. The receptor's source is a human donor with narcolepsy. CDR3 DNA: TGTGCCAGCAGCTCTACCGGGACAGGCCACACTGAAGCTTTCTTT. This sequence encodes CASSSTGTGHTEAFF.